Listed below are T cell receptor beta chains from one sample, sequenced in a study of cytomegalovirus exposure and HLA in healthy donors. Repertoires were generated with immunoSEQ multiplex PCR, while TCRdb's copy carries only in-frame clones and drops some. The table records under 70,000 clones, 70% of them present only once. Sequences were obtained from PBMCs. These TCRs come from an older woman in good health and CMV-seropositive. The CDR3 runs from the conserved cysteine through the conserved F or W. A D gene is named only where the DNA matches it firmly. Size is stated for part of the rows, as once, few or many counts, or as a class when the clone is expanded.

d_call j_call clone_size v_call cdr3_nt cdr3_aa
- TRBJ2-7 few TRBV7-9 TGTTCCAGCAGCTTAATTCGGGCCGGTGCTAGCGCAAAGTCCGAGCAGTACTTC CSSSLIRAGASAKSEQYF
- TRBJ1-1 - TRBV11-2 TGTGCCAGCAGCCTCGAGACCGGGGGGACTGAAGCTTTCTTT CASSLETGGTEAFF
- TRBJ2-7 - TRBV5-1 TGCGCCAGCAGCTTGGACACCGCGGTCTACGAGCAGTACTTC CASSLDTAVYEQYF
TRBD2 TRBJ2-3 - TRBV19 TGTGCCAGTATAGGCCCGGGACTAGCCGCAGATACGCAGTATTTT CASIGPGLAADTQYF
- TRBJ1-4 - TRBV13 TGTGCCAGCAGCTTAGGACAGGGAAGTGAAAAACTGTTTTTT CASSLGQGSEKLFF
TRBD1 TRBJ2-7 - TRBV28 TGTGCCAGCAGCTGGGATCAGGGGGCGCCAGAACGGCAGTACTTC CASSWDQGAPERQYF
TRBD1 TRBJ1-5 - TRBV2 TGTGCCAGCAGTGGACCGGGACAGGGTTATCAGCCCCAGCATTTT CASSGPGQGYQPQHF
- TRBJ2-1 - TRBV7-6 TGTGCCAGCAGCCGGGGCAATGAGCAGTTCTTC CASSRGNEQFF
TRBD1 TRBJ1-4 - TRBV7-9 TGTGCCAGCAGCTCCTACGGGACAGGGGGCCGGGGAGAAAAACTGTTTTTT CASSSYGTGGRGEKLFF
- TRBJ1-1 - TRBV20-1 TGCAGTGTGGGGCATGACACTGAAGCTTTCTTT CSVGHDTEAFF
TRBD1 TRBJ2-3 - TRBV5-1 TGCGCCAGCAGCTTCGACAGGGGAGAGGGTACGCAGTATTTT CASSFDRGEGTQYF
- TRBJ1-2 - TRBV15 TGTGCCACCGCCCTCCTACGGGGAGGAAACTATGGCTACACCTTC CATALLRGGNYGYTF
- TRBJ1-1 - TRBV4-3 TGCGCCAGCAGCCTGGAAGGGGATAACACTGAAGCTTTCTTT CASSLEGDNTEAFF
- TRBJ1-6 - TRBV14 TGTGCCAGCAGCCAAGAATACCTAAGCTCCTATAATTCACCCCTCCACTTT CASSQEYLSSYNSPLHF
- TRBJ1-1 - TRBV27 TGTGCCAGCACCCGGACACATCTGAACACTGAAGCTTTCTTT CASTRTHLNTEAFF
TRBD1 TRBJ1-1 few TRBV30 TGTGCCTGGAGCTTCAGGGACAGGAACACTGAAGCTTTCTTT CAWSFRDRNTEAFF
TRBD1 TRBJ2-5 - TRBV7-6 TGTGCCAGCAGCTTAGTACAGGGGCGGAATACCCAGTACTTC CASSLVQGRNTQYF
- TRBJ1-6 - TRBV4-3 TGCGCCAGCAGCCAAGAGGAGTCGAACCATTCACCCCTCCACTTT CASSQEESNHSPLHF
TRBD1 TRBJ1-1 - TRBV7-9 TGTGCCAGCAGCTCACTAAGGGACAGCGATATGAACACTGAAGCTTTCTTT CASSSLRDSDMNTEAFF
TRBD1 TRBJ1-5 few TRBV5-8 TGTACCAGCTCGATACAGGGGTCTAGCAATCAGCCCCAGCATTTT CTSSIQGSSNQPQHF
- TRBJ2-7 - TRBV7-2 TGTGCCAGCAGCTTAGGGCAGGCAAGCTCCTACGAGCAGTACTTC CASSLGQASSYEQYF
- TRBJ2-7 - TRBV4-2 TGTGCCAGCAGCCAAGAGAGGACTGGTACCTACGAGCAGTACTTC CASSQERTGTYEQYF
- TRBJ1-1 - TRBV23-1 TGCGCCAGCAGTAGGCGCGGCAAGTTGAACACTGAAGCTTTCTTT CASSRRGKLNTEAFF
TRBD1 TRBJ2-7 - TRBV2 TGTGCCAGCAGTGAGGGCAGGGGGAGCGAGCAGTACTTC CASSEGRGSEQYF
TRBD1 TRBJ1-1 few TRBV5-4 TGTGCCAGCAGCACCGGGACAGGGCTTGAAGCTTTCTTT CASSTGTGLEAFF
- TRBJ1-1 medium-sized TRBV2 TGTGCCAGCGCCTATGACACTGAAGCTTTCTTT CASAYDTEAFF
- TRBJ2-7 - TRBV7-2 TGTGCCAGCAGCTTCTCAGGCCCCCTCGAGCAGTACTTC CASSFSGPLEQYF
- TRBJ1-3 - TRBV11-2 TGTGCCAGCAGCTTAGACTACTCTGGAAACACCATATATTTT CASSLDYSGNTIYF
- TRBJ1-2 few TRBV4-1 TGCGCCAGCAGCCAAGATATGGTGGCGGCAAATGGCTACACCTTC CASSQDMVAANGYTF
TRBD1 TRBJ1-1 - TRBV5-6 TGTGCCAGCAGCTTGGCCAGGGGGCGGATTGAAGCTTTCTTT CASSLARGRIEAFF
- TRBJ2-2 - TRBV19 TGTGCCAGTAGTATAGCCAGGTTTGCGAACACCGGGGAGCTGTTTTTT CASSIARFANTGELFF
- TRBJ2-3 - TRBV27 TGTGCCAGCAGTTTACAGGGTGTTGCAGATACGCAGTATTTT CASSLQGVADTQYF
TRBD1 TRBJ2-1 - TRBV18 TGTGCCAGCTCACCTAATCAGCCGGACAGGGGGTTATACAATGAGCAGTTCTTC CASSPNQPDRGLYNEQFF
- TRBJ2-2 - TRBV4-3 TGCGCCAGCACCTTCCGAAGGGGCACCGGGGAGCTGTTTTTT CASTFRRGTGELFF
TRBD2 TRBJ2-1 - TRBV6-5 TGTGCCAGCAGTTGGACTAGTGGGTTCTACAATGAGCAGTTCTTC CASSWTSGFYNEQFF
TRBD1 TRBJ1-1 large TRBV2 TGTGCCAGCAGCCAACAGGGGGGTAGCACTGAAGCTTTCTTT CASSQQGGSTEAFF
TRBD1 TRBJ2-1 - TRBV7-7 TGTGCTAGCAGCTTAGGCAGGGGGAGCCTCAATGAGCAGTTCTTC CASSLGRGSLNEQFF